The 6 T cell receptor beta chains listed next were all sequenced from one sample in a study of CD8+ T cells in alopecia areata. Once RNA had been extracted, it was reverse transcribed into cDNA to act as the sequencing template. The assay was immunoSEQ multiplex PCR, and TCRdb's table has in-frame clones only and misses some. The sample holds 130,000 or so clones, approximately 86% seen once. Sample treatment: oral pan-JAK inhibitor, 5-10 mg twice daily. This sample comprised CD8+ T cells sorted from blood, obtained at week 4, from a patient treated with tofacitinib. The receptors originated from a human donor with alopecia areata.

The chain has TRBV5-1 and TRBJ1-2; 9 nucleotides align to TRBD1. The V gene's germline CDR1 is SGHRS and CDR2 YFSETQ. The junction had 6 bases not matched to a gene; V was cut back by 2 bases and J by 4 bases. This CDR3 has 15 residues. The CDR3 bases are TGCGCCAGCAGCTTAGACGGGGACAGGGCCTATGGCTACACCTTC. Amino acids: CASSLDGDRAYGYTF.

V is TRBV6-5 and J is TRBJ1-1; unclear D gene. Germline V gene lookup returns CDR1 MNHEY and CDR2 SVGAGI. Trimming pared 10 bases from V and 1 base from J, leaving 10 bases between. The CDR3 sequence is 12 residues long. The DNA for the CDR3 is TGTGCCACAGGACCGTCGAACACTGAAGCTTTCTTT. Its protein product is CATGPSNTEAFF.

This clone was recorded only once. The chain links TRBV5-6 to TRBJ2-7, with D possibly TRBD2 on 5 matching bases. Trimming shortened V by 4 bases and J by 3 bases, and 14 bases separated the two germline ends. Germline V gene lookup returns CDR1 SGHDT and CDR2 YYEEEE. This CDR3 spans 14 amino acids. This chain's CDR3 is CASSTGLALYEQYF. Here the CDR3 DNA reads TGTGCCAGCAGCACGGGTCTAGCCCTCTACGAGCAGTACTTC. Full variable domain (missing parts from reference TRBV5-6 and TRBJ2-7): DAGVTQSPTHLIKTRGQQVTLRCSPKSGHDTVSWYQQALGQGPQFIFQYYEEEERQRGNFPDRFSGHQFPNYSSELNVNALLLGDSALYLCASSTGLALYEQYFGPGTRLTVT.

The V gene is TRBV6-6, the J gene TRBJ1-1; no firm D call. Germline V gene lookup returns CDR1 MNHNY and CDR2 SVGAGI (reference sequence). V lost 7 bases and J 2 bases, leaving 11 bases between the germline ends. The CDR3 totals 13 residues. The CDR3 region has the DNA TGTGCCAGCACTGGAGAGGGCAACACTGAAGCTTTCTTT. It translates to CASTGEGNTEAFF.

This clone appeared once. V is TRBV19 and J is TRBJ1-1, with TRBD1 as a possible D gene (6 bases). The V and J ends lost 8 bases and 4 bases respectively, with 20 bases between them. CDR1 and CDR2 from the germline V gene are LNHDA and SQIVND (reference sequence). CDR3 length equals 15 residues. The CDR3 sequence: CASQRPGAVATEAFF. As DNA, the CDR3 is TGTGCCAGTCAACGGCCAGGGGCAGTCGCCACTGAAGCTTTCTTT. Together with reference TRBV19 and TRBJ1-1, the CDR3 gives the full variable domain: DGGITQSPKYLFRKEGQNVTLSCEQNLNHDAMYWYRQDPGQGLRLIYYSQIVNDFQKGDIAEGYSVSREKKESFPLTVTSAQKNPTAFYLCASQRPGAVATEAFFGQGTRLTVV.

This rearrangement joins TRBV4-1 to TRBJ2-1, with D perhaps TRBD1 or TRBD2 (6 bases each). Trimming took off 0 bases at V and 0 bases at J, with 15 bases between the two ends. Germline lookup yields CDR1 MGHRA and CDR2 YSYEKL. This CDR3 is 18 amino acids long. The CDR3 DNA sequence: TGCGCCAGCAGCCAAGATCCGCCGGGGGCGGTCTCCTACAATGAGCAGTTCTTC. Its protein is CASSQDPPGAVSYNEQFF.